This is a list of T cell receptor beta chains from one sample in a study of blood T cell repertoires in COVID-19. Here immunoSEQ multiplex PCR was the method, and the copy in TCRdb shows in-frame clones only, minus some. The table shows about 250,000 clones, with around nine tenths occurring only once. What was sequenced was peripheral blood. The source is a woman aged 40 to 55 who had recovered from COVID-19. Each CDR3 is given with its conserved first and last residue. Each record gives: V gene, clone size, J gene, D gene, CDR3 protein, CDR3 DNA. The D gene is left open where the match is weak. Rows give clone size only sometimes, using once, few, many, or a class for an expanded clone.

>TRBV15|NA|TRBJ1-4|NA
CATSRAERTNEKLFF
TGTGCCACCAGCAGGGCGGAAAGGACTAATGAAAAACTGTTTTTT
>TRBV18|NA|TRBJ2-5|NA
CASSPGGTETQYF
TGTGCCAGCTCACCAGGGGGGACAGAGACCCAGTACTTC
>TRBV7-2|NA|TRBJ1-2|TRBD1
CASSPPGGRGLGYTF
TGTGCCAGCAGCCCCCCGGGGGGCAGGGGGCTTGGCTACACCTTC
>TRBV10-3|NA|TRBJ2-5|TRBD2
CAIGEGETQYF
TGTGCCATCGGGGAGGGAGAGACCCAGTACTTC
>TRBV24-1|NA|TRBJ2-3|NA
CATSDPLGPGGTDTQYF
TGTGCCACCAGTGATCCGCTAGGCCCAGGGGGCACAGATACGCAGTATTTT
>TRBV3-1/TRBV3-2|NA|TRBJ1-4|TRBD1
CASSQGQREKLFF
TGTGCCAGCAGCCAGGGACAGCGTGAAAAACTGTTTTTT
>TRBV24-1|NA|TRBJ1-3|NA
CATSGEGNTIYF
TGTGCCACCAGTGGAGAAGGAAACACCATATATTTT
>TRBV30|NA|TRBJ1-2|NA
CAWNGGNYGYTF
TGTGCCTGGAACGGGGGTAACTATGGCTACACCTTC
>TRBV11-2|NA|TRBJ2-4|TRBD2
CASSLDPLAGAKNIQYF
TGTGCCAGCAGCTTAGATCCGCTAGCGGGAGCCAAAAACATTCAGTACTTC
>TRBV11-3|NA|TRBJ2-7|NA
CASSWGHSYEQYF
TGTGCCAGCAGCTGGGGACACTCCTACGAGCAGTACTTC
>TRBV19|NA|TRBJ1-2|NA
CASNQYGGLNYGYTF
TGTGCCAGTAATCAGTACGGGGGACTCAACTATGGCTACACCTTC
>TRBV15|NA|TRBJ2-7|NA
CATSRDLGAYEQYF
TGTGCCACCAGCAGAGATCTAGGGGCCTACGAGCAGTACTTC
>TRBV4-3|once|TRBJ2-5|NA
CASSQELAGGTETQYF
TGCGCCAGCAGCCAAGAACTGGCAGGGGGGACGGAGACCCAGTACTTC
>TRBV14|once|TRBJ2-7|NA
CASSQAVHAGEQYF
TGTGCCAGCAGCCAAGCGGTGCACGCCGGGGAGCAGTACTTC
>TRBV4-3|NA|TRBJ2-3|TRBD2
CASSPSGVLTDTQYF
TGCGCCAGCAGCCCGAGCGGGGTCCTCACAGATACGCAGTATTTT
>TRBV5-8|NA|TRBJ2-5|NA
CASSLGQSGETQYF
TGTGCCAGCAGCTTGGGCCAATCGGGGGAGACCCAGTACTTC
>TRBV7-2|NA|TRBJ1-1|NA
CASSLVPSMNTEAFF
TGTGCCAGCAGCTTAGTCCCGTCTATGAACACTGAAGCTTTCTTT
>TRBV3-1/TRBV3-2|NA|TRBJ1-1|NA
CASSQDGVWNTEAFF
TGTGCCAGCAGCCAAGACGGGGTTTGGAACACTGAAGCTTTCTTT
>TRBV4-3|NA|TRBJ1-2|NA
CASSQTGSGDYGYTF
TGCGCCAGCAGCCAAACAGGGTCTGGCGACTATGGCTACACCTTC
>TRBV4-3|NA|TRBJ2-2|NA
CASSQVSSRTGELFF
TGCGCCAGCAGCCAAGTGTCTAGCCGGACCGGGGAGCTGTTTTTT
>TRBV11-2|NA|TRBJ2-2|NA
CANGGRNTGELFF
TGTGCCAACGGAGGCAGAAACACCGGGGAGCTGTTTTTT
>TRBV9|NA|TRBJ1-2|NA
CASSNRAYGYTF
TGTGCCAGCAGCAACAGGGCATATGGCTACACCTTC
>TRBV5-1|NA|TRBJ1-5|NA
CASSLVGGGAQHF
TGCGCCAGCAGCTTGGTTGGTGGGGGGGCCCAGCATTTT
>TRBV7-6|NA|TRBJ2-3|NA
CASSATTSTDTQYF
TGTGCCAGCAGCGCAACGACTAGCACAGATACGCAGTATTTT
>TRBV12-3/TRBV12-4|NA|TRBJ2-2|NA
CASSPAGELFF
TGTGCCAGCAGTCCGGCCGGGGAGCTGTTTTTT